This paragraph reports one TCR beta chain. The germline V gene encodes CDR1 SGDLS and CDR2 YYNGEE. The CDR3 is 17 amino acids. V lost 0 bases, J lost 4 bases, and 10 bases stayed unmatched. Two negative PCRs, clearance, or symptom resolution had been documented for recovered Cohort 3 donors. This sample was included in a study of blood T cell repertoires in COVID-19. The protocol was immunoSEQ multiplex PCR, while the TCRdb copy is restricted to in-frame clones and leaves out a portion. The data show 400,000 to 500,000 clones, more than 75% seen once. The source of this sequence is a woman in her thirties or forties who had recovered from COVID-19. The V call is TRBV9, the J call TRBJ2-3; TRBD2 aligns across 8 bases. The sequenced sample consisted of PBMCs or T cells enriched from blood (not recorded which). The CDR3 nucleotides are TGTGCCAGCAGCGTAGGACCAGCGGGAGAGTGGGCAGATACGCAGTATTTT. It is translated as CASSVGPAGEWADTQYF. The full variable domain, in which reference TRBV9 and TRBJ2-3 provide the parts outside the CDR3, is DSGVTQTPKHLITATGQRVTLRCSPRSGDLSVYWYQQSLDQGLQFLIQYYNGEERAKGNILERFSAQQFPDLHSELNLSSLELGDSALYFCASSVGPAGEWADTQYFGPGTRLTVL.